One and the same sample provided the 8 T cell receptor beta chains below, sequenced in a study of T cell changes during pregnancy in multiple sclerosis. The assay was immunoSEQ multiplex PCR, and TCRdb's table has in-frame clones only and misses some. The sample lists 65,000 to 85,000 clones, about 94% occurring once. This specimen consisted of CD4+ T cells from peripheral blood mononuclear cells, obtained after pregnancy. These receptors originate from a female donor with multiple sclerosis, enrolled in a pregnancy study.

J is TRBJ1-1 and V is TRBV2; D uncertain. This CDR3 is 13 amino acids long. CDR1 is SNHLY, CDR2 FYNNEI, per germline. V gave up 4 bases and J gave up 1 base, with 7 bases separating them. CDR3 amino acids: CASSVRRNTEAFF. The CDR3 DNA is TGTGCCAGCAGTGTAAGGAGGAACACTGAAGCTTTCTTT.

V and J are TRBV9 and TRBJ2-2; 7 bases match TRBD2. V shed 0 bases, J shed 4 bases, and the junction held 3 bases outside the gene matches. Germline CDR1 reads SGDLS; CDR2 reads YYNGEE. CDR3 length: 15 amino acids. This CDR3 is CASSVGLASTGELFF. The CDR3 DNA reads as TGTGCCAGCAGCGTAGGACTAGCATCCACCGGGGAGCTGTTTTTT. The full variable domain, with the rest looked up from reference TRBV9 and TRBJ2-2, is DSGVTQTPKHLITATGQRVTLRCSPRSGDLSVYWYQQSLDQGLQFLIQYYNGEERAKGNILERFSAQQFPDLHSELNLSSLELGDSALYFCASSVGLASTGELFFGEGSRLTVL.

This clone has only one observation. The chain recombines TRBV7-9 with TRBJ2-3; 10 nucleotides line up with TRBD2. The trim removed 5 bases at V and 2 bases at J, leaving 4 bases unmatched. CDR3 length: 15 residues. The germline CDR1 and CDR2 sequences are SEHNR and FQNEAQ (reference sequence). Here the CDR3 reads CASSEGLADTDTQYF. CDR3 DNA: TGTGCCAGCAGCGAAGGACTAGCGGACACAGATACGCAGTATTTT.

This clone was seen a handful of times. The CDR3 DNA sequence: TGTGCCAGCAGGGGGAGGGAGCAGTACTTC. This sequence encodes CASRGREQYF. V is TRBV27 and J is TRBJ2-7; tentative D call: TRBD2 (6 bases). This CDR3 is built from 10 residues. Germline assignment: CDR1 MNHEY and CDR2 SMNVEV (reference sequence). Trimming shortened V by 6 bases and J by 7 bases, and 7 bases separated the two germline ends.

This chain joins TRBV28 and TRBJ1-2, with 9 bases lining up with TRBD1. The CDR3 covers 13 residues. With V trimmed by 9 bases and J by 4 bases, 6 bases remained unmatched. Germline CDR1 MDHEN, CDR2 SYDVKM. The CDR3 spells CASGQGRFYGYTF. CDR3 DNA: TGTGCCAGTGGACAGGGGCGCTTCTATGGCTACACCTTC.

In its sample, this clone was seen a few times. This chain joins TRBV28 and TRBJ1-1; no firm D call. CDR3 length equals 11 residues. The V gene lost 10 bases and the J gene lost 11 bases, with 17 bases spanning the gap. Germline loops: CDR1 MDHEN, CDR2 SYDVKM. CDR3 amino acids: CATNRDLRAFF. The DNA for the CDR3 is TGTGCCACTAACCGGGATCTGAGGGCTTTCTTT.

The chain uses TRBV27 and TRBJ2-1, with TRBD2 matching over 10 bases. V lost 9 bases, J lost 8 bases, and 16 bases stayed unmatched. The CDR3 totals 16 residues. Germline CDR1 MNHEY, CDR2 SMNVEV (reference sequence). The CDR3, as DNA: TGTGCCAGTATCTCCTCGGGACTAGCGATATTAGATGAGCAGTTCTTC. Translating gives CASISSGLAILDEQFF.

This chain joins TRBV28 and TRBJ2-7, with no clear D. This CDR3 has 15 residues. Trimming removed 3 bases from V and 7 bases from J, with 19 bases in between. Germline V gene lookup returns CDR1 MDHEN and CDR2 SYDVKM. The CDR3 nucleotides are TGTGCCAGCAGTTTTATCTCCCGCGCCCCCGGGGAGCAGTACTTC. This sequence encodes CASSFISRAPGEQYF.